These T cell receptor beta chains were read from a single sample in a study of blood T cells in healthy people across ages. TCRdb reprocessed the 5' RACE reads via MiXCR and lists one record per CDR3 protein. This sample carries some 800,000 distinct CDR3 sequences, roughly 25% of them seen once, and the ten largest clones take approximately 4%. These data also featured in a second study, about T cells of mothers and their children.

Sequenced material: blood. All receptors derive from a boy aged 5-17 years in good health. CDR3s include the opening cysteine and the closing phenylalanine or tryptophan. A D gene is named only where the DNA matches it firmly. Clone size, where shown, is once, few, many, or a class for clones that have expanded.

>NA|TRBV10-3|TRBJ2-5|NA
TGTGCCATCAGTCCCCTAGGTGAAGAGACCCAGTACTTC
CAISPLGEETQYF
>NA|TRBV29-1|TRBJ1-1|few
TGCAGCGTTGACGAGGCGAACACTGAAGCTTTCTTT
CSVDEANTEAFF
>NA|TRBV11-1|TRBJ2-7|NA
TGTGCCAGCAGCTTAGGACCGCTTAGGACCCCACCGACAGGTAACTCCTACGAGCAGTACTTC
CASSLGPLRTPPTGNSYEQYF
>NA|TRBV7-9|TRBJ2-1|NA
TGTGCCAGCAGCCTTACCCCGGTCCAGTTGTACAATGAGCAGTTCTTC
CASSLTPVQLYNEQFF
>NA|TRBV5-1|TRBJ2-6|many
TGCGCCAGCAGCTCCGATTCTGGGGCCAACGTCCTGACTTTC
CASSSDSGANVLTF
>NA|TRBV29-1|TRBJ1-2|NA
TGCAGCGTAGAGACAGGTTCCCACTATGGCTACACCTTC
CSVETGSHYGYTF
>NA|TRBV6-6|TRBJ1-2|few
TGTGCCAGCAGTTACGAACAGGGAATCCCCTATGGCTACACCTTC
CASSYEQGIPYGYTF
>NA|TRBV9|TRBJ2-7|NA
TGTGCCAGCAGCGTAGGGGACACCGGTGAAGAGCAGTACTTC
CASSVGDTGEEQYF
>NA|TRBV4-3|TRBJ1-1|few
TGCGCCAGCAGCCAAGGGAGGGAGGGGTGGACTGAAGCTTTCTTT
CASSQGREGWTEAFF
>NA|TRBV6-5|TRBJ1-2|few
TGTGCCAGCAGTACATATAACTATGGCTACACCTTC
CASSTYNYGYTF